This TCR beta chain was sequenced in a study of blood T cell repertoires in COVID-19. Study as a whole: COVID-19 samples, acute and convalescent, were from the United States, Italy and Spain.

Participants were placed into cohorts based on the clinical history they reported. The CDR3 totals 14 residues. The germline V and J ends were trimmed by 7 bases and 8 bases, with 15 bases remaining between them. CDR1 and CDR2 (germline): MDHEN, SYDVKM. Only in-frame clones appear in the TCRdb table, and some are missing; sequencing was by immunoSEQ multiplex PCR. The repertoire holds some 350,000 clones, with 80% to 90% as singletons. This receptor was obtained from a man aged 18 to 29 who had recovered from COVID-19. V is TRBV28 and J is TRBJ1-6, with D tentatively TRBD1 (6 bases). Material: PBMCs or T cells enriched from blood (not recorded which). CDR3 loop: CASISEGVDSPLHF. CDR3 bases: TGTGCCAGCATCTCCGAGGGGGTTGATTCACCCCTCCACTTT.